This T cell receptor beta chain was documented in a study of PD-L1 blockade in urothelial cancer. Whole-study context: After treatment start, blood was analyzed at 3 weeks (second dose) and at 6 weeks.

This clone was found a few times. This table comes from immunoSEQ multiplex PCR, and its TCRdb copy is limited to in-frame clones, with some not included. The table records roughly 100,000 clones, 83% of them present only once. Germline V gene data show CDR1 as SNHLY and CDR2 as FYNNEI. Trimming shortened V by 4 bases and J by 7 bases, and 10 bases separated the two germline ends. This CDR3 is 12 amino acids long. Time point meaning: peripheral blood 6 weeks after treatment start. Samples were collected from each patient before treatment and during treatment. Each patient gave between 1 and 8 of them in total.

This specimen consisted of PBMCs, obtained around atezolizumab (anti-PD-L1) treatment. This sequence was found in a man aged 65-85 years with urothelial cancer. V is TRBV2 and J is TRBJ1-2; maybe TRBD1 (6 bases). The CDR3 loop reads CASSASGAGYTF. In DNA, the CDR3 is TGTGCCAGCAGTGCCTCAGGGGCTGGCTACACCTTC.